Listed here is a single TCR beta chain. Which antigen it targets is not known. The sample holds no much larger clone one base away, and base qualities are not on file. CDR1 SNHLY and CDR2 FYNNEI are derived from the germline V gene. The V and J ends are trimmed by 4 bases and 7 bases, leaving 1 base between them. The CDR3 sequence holds 9 residues, the cysteine and phenylalanine included. Only CDR3 DNA remains: 27 bases, in frame from the first base. The sample belongs to a study of control samples from healthy donors and cancer patients (dated by TCRdb to 2018 to 2021). The library was made by the immunoSEQ multiplex PCR assay. TCRdb provides this immuneACCESS table in a form limited to in-frame rearrangements. Some clones are lacking; in checked studies, under half of them reflect an unresolved V gene, and why the rest are absent is not known. This sample lists tens of thousands of clones; just over 90% were detected once. In total, the top ten clones hold over 1.3% of the sample.

Sequenced sample: blood. The rearranged chain carries TRBV2 and TRBJ1-1, with no confidently assigned D gene. The sequence was collected from a young woman in good health. CDR3 reads: CASSVEAFF. The bases read TGTGCCAGCAGTGTTGAAGCTTTCTTT.